This T cell receptor beta chain was sequenced in a study of shared clonotypes between healthy human individuals. Study-wide findings and caveats: The authors sampled blood alone, and tissue repertoires likely differ. The four-donor shared clonotypes exceeded non-shared clonotypes in generation probability, with non-shared ones scoring lower.

Germline CDR1 and CDR2: MNHNS and SASEGT. Trimming removed 2 bases from V and 7 bases from J, with 8 bases in between. This CDR3 has 13 residues. Profiled with immunoSEQ multiplex PCR; TCRdb holds only in-frame clones, not every one. The table shows fewer than 3 million clones, with around 93% occurring only once. A remark on this clone: Its antigen is unidentified.

This receptor was obtained from a man younger than 35 in good health. Some clones in this sample may be carry-over from other donors' samples. This chain connects TRBV6-1 to TRBJ1-4, with D unclear. The source material was naive CD4+ T cells from PBMCs. This sample's subset: CD45RA+ positively selected. The DNA of the CDR3 is TGTGCCAGCAGTGAAATGGCCACTGAAAAACTGTTTTTT. Translating gives CASSEMATEKLFF.